Listed here is a single T cell receptor beta chain. This sample also contains other DNA sequences that code for the same CDR3. The data were taken from a study of blood T cell repertoires in COVID-19. The CDR3 totals 13 residues. V lost 0 bases to trimming and J lost 7 bases, with 7 bases between them. From germline, CDR1 is GTSNPN and CDR2 SVGIG (reference sequence). Sequencing used immunoSEQ multiplex PCR; TCRdb keeps in-frame clones, though not all of them. Altogether 350,000 to 400,000 clones are present, 80% to 95% being singletons, with the ten largest covering around 0.86%. The clonotype was recovered from a woman between 40 and 50 years old who had been exposed to COVID-19. The sequenced sample was PBMCs or T cells enriched from blood (not recorded which). The V and J genes are TRBV30 and TRBJ1-6; D unresolved. The CDR3 DNA is TGTGCCTGGAGTGTAGGAGGCAATTCACCCCTCCACTTT. Translated, it gives CAWSVGGNSPLHF.